Below, one T cell receptor beta chain is given with its context. Original data processing: Reference gene primer amplification gave nucleated cell count estimates. The method was immunoSEQ multiplex PCR; TCRdb's version includes in-frame clones alone and lacks a portion of them. The V and J calls and clone size are taken from that table; D and trimming were inferred from the DNA. The data show 300,000 to 400,000 clones, roughly 88% seen once. This specimen comes from a study of blood T cell repertoires in COVID-19. Looking at the study overall: Collection of acute and convalescent COVID-19 samples took place in the United States, Italy and Spain. The cDNA or gDNA used as material had been derived from T cells, B-cell-depleted T cells, or PBMCs.

V lost 6 bases and J lost 8, with 13 bases in between. This CDR3 spans 13 amino acids. Seattle cases were enrolled at active infection and followed longitudinally. This clonotype originated in a woman aged 25 to 39 with COVID-19, enrolled during active disease. The chain combines TRBV12-3 or TRBV12-4 with TRBJ1-4; no clear D. Sequenced input: peripheral blood. The DNA for the CDR3 is TGTGCCAGCAGCCCAGCAGGAGGAGAAAAACTGTTTTTT. Protein sequence: CASSPAGGEKLFF.